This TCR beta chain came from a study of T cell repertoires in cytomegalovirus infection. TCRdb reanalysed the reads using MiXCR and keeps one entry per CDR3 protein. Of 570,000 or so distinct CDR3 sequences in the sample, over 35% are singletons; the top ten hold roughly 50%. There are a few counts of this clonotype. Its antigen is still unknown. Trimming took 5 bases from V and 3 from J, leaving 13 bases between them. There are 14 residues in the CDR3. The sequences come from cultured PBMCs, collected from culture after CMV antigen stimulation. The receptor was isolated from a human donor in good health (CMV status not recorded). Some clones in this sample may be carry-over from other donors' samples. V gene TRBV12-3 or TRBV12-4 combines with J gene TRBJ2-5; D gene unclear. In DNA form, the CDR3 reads TGTGCCAGCAGTCGGACGGGCGCAGAAGAGACCCAGTACTTC. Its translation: CASSRTGAEETQYF.